These T cell receptor beta chains were read from a single sample in a study of T cell responses to AZD1222 COVID-19 vaccine. TCRdb's copy holds only in-frame clones and misses some; the assay was immunoSEQ multiplex PCR. The sample includes 90,000 to 120,000 clones, roughly 92% of them seen just once. The sample consisted of peripheral blood, taken on day 0 of AZD1222 vaccination. The receptors shown here come from an adult in good health. CDR3s include the opening cysteine and the closing phenylalanine or tryptophan. The D gene is left open where the match is weak. Some rows mark clone size as missing; the rest say once, few, many or name a class of expanded clone.

CDR3 protein | CDR3 DNA | J gene | clone size | D gene | V gene
CASTPGTSGNTIYF | TGTGCCAGCACTCCCGGGACGTCTGGAAACACCATATATTTT | TRBJ1-3 | . | . | TRBV2
CASSSGTETQYF | TGTGCCAGCAGTTCAGGGACCGAGACCCAGTACTTC | TRBJ2-5 | . | . | TRBV5-6
CASSHAGTGGDEKLFF | TGTGCCAGCTCACACGCAGGGACCGGTGGGGATGAAAAACTGTTTTTT | TRBJ1-4 | . | . | TRBV18
CSVGEDNVDTEAFF | TGCAGCGTTGGCGAGGACAACGTCGACACTGAAGCTTTCTTT | TRBJ1-1 | . | . | TRBV29-1
CASSFRGAPKETQYF | TGTGCCAGTAGTTTCCGGGGGGCACCTAAAGAGACCCAGTACTTC | TRBJ2-5 | . | . | TRBV19
CASSLQGQNEQFF | TGTGCCAGCAGTTTGCAGGGACAGAATGAGCAGTTCTTC | TRBJ2-1 | once | TRBD1 | TRBV12-3/TRBV12-4
CASSLEGGQEAQYF | TGTGCCAGCAGCTTAGAGGGGGGCCAAGAGGCCCAGTACTTC | TRBJ2-5 | . | . | TRBV7-9
CASSLGFRVMDNYGYTF | TGTGCCAGCAGCTTGGGCTTCCGAGTTATGGATAACTATGGCTACACCTTC | TRBJ1-2 | . | . | TRBV5-5
CASSVGYGYTF | TGTGCCAGCAGTGTGGGATATGGCTACACCTTC | TRBJ1-2 | . | . | TRBV25-1
CASSKGHSGNTIYF | TGTGCCAGTTCGAAGGGACACTCTGGAAACACCATATATTTT | TRBJ1-3 | . | . | TRBV19
CASSFQTDNSPLHF | TGCGCCAGCAGCTTCCAGACGGATAATTCACCCCTCCACTTT | TRBJ1-6 | . | . | TRBV5-1
CASSPPFIEQFF | TGTGCCAGCAGTCCTCCCTTCATTGAGCAGTTCTTC | TRBJ2-1 | . | . | TRBV28
CAIRTANTEAFF | TGTGCCATCAGAACAGCGAACACTGAAGCTTTCTTT | TRBJ1-1 | . | . | TRBV10-3
CASSPLGQQYYEQYF | TGTGCCAGCAGCCCCCTTGGGCAGCAATACTACGAGCAGTACTTC | TRBJ2-7 | . | . | TRBV7-2
CASSIRTPNTEAFF | TGTGCCAGTAGTATAAGGACGCCGAACACTGAAGCTTTCTTT | TRBJ1-1 | . | . | TRBV19
CASSPQAGGNEQFF | TGTGCCAGCTCCCCCCAGGCGGGGGGCAATGAGCAGTTCTTC | TRBJ2-1 | . | TRBD2 | TRBV18
CASSFVGLAGGQDEQYF | TGTGCCAGCAGTTTTGTTGGACTAGCGGGAGGGCAGGACGAGCAGTACTTC | TRBJ2-7 | . | TRBD2 | TRBV28
CAWSPTNYGYTF | TGTGCCTGGAGTCCCACGAACTATGGCTACACCTTC | TRBJ1-2 | . | . | TRBV30
CASSLDRSETQYF | TGTGCCAGCAGCTTAGACAGGAGCGAGACCCAGTACTTC | TRBJ2-5 | . | . | TRBV11-2
CASSLVKDRGRGCQETQYF | TGCGCCAGCAGCTTGGTTAAGGACAGGGGTCGGGGGTGCCAAGAGACCCAGTACTTC | TRBJ2-5 | once | TRBD1 | TRBV5-1
CASNPTGEYNEQFF | TGTGCCAGCAACCCGACAGGGGAGTACAATGAGCAGTTCTTC | TRBJ2-1 | . | TRBD1 | TRBV28
CASSQDGDTQYF | TGCGCCAGCAGCCAAGATGGGGATACGCAGTATTTT | TRBJ2-3 | . | . | TRBV4-1
CASSGQGWRYGYTF | TGTGCCAGCAGCGGTCAGGGATGGCGCTATGGCTACACCTTC | TRBJ1-2 | . | . | TRBV5-8
CASSDQGRETQYF | TGTGCCAGCAGTGACCAGGGGAGGGAGACCCAGTACTTC | TRBJ2-5 | . | . | TRBV2
CASSFGGGLYEQYF | TGTGCCAGCAGCTTCGGGGGGGGGCTCTACGAGCAGTACTTC | TRBJ2-7 | . | TRBD2 | TRBV7-8
CASSLGTLTYEQYF | TGCGCCAGCAGCTTGGGGACTTTAACCTACGAGCAGTACTTC | TRBJ2-7 | . | . | TRBV5-1